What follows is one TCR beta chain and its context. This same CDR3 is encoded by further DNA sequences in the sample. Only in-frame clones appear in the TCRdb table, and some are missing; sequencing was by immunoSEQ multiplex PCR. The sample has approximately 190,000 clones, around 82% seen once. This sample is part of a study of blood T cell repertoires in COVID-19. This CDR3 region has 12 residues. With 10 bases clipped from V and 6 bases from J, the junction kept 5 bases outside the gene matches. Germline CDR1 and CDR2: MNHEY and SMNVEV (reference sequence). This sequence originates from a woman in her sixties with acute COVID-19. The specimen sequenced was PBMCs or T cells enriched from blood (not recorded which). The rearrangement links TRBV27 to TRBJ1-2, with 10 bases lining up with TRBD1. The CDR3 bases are TGTGCCACAAGGACAGGGGGGCATGGCTACACCTTC. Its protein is CATRTGGHGYTF.